This T cell receptor (beta chain) appears in the sequencing data of a study of T cells in localized non-small cell lung cancer (dated by TCRdb to the early 2020s). Describing the broader study: The study analyzed T cell repertoires of 236 early-stage NSCLC patients, comparing tumors and uninvolved tumor-adjacent lungs. The cohort consisted of a few hundred treatment-naive NSCLC patients whose localized lung tumors had been resected. Of the NSCLC patients, about 130 were male and about a hundred were female, and the mean age was approximately 66 years. Summary of the overall study and its limitations: Longer overall survival was associated with higher T cell density in blood, whereas shorter survival was associated with higher clonality in adjacent lung. Because multi-region tumor sequencing was not done, intratumor heterogeneity could not be ruled out. Of the top 100 tumor clones, a median of about 53 were detected in paired uninvolved adjacent lung; 28 were also among that lung's top 100. Because the study design was exploratory, TCR variables were selected using unadjusted p-values without false-discovery rate correction. Uninvolved tumor-adjacent lung showed the highest T cell clonality, higher than tumor, which suggests more focused antigenic responses in the uninvolved tumor-adjacent lung.

At diagnosis, tumor, uninvolved tumor-adjacent lung and peripheral blood were collected and then preserved as a mix of FFPE and fresh-frozen material. For TCR repertoire profiling, blood samples were analyzed as peripheral blood mononuclear cells. About this clone itself: Its antigen remains undetermined. Base qualities were left out, and no much larger clone turns up one base away.

The immunoSEQ Assay was used to sequence TCR beta CDR3 regions from DNA. Under the source paper's analysis protocol: T cell density was computed as TCR beta template counts normalized to usable DNA estimated by amplifying housekeeping genes. Richness was estimated with the preseqR package, extrapolating to 400,000 templates for PBMC samples and 120,000 templates for tissue samples. Clonality was defined by subtracting Pielou's evenness from one. Tissue-enriched TCRs were identified through differential abundance testing performed on productive amino-acid clonotypes, with a minimum total count of 5 and an alpha of 0.1. Repertoire overlap between compartments was quantified with the Jaccard Index and Morisita Overlap Index. TCR beta CDR3s were clustered by GLIPH together with public tetramer-defined viral CDR3s, and at least three viral sequences plus V-gene enrichment were required for viral motifs. The source is immuneACCESS, and TCRdb retained only in-frame sequences with V and J called. Part of the clones is not carried over; for the studies checked, unresolved V genes explain less than half of this, and the remainder is unexplained. The V and J calls and the clone size are those of that table, but D and trimming were determined from the DNA. For this sample there are around 83,000 clones; about 78% appear just once. About 19% of the sample goes to the ten largest clones.

The CDR3 starts with the cysteine, ends with the phenylalanine, and has 13 residues. Just CDR3 DNA is preserved here, 39 bases in frame from base 1. The germline V gene sets CDR1 to SGHTA and CDR2 to FQGNSA. The germline ends are 8 bases apart after V is trimmed by 3 bases and J by 3 bases. The material sequenced was PBMCs, taken before any cancer treatment. The origin of this receptor is a man aged 40-75 years with stage II squamous cell lung carcinoma. The V and J genes are TRBV7-2 and TRBJ1-1; TRBD1 is perhaps the D gene, given 5 matching bases. The nucleotides read TGTGCCAGCAGCTTTGGGACCTACACTGAAGCTTTCTTT. Translated, it reads CASSFGTYTEAFF.